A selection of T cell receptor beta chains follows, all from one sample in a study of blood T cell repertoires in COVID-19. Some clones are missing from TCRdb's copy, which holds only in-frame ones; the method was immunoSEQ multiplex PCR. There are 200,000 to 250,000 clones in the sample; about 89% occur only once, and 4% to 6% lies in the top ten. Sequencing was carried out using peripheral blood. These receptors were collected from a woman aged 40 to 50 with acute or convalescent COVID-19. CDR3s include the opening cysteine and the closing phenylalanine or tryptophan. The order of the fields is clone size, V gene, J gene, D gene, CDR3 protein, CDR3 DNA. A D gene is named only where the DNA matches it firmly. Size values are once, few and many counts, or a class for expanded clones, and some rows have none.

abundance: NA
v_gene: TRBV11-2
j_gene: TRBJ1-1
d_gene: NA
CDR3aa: CASSHFDRTMNTEAFF
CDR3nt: TGTGCCAGCAGCCACTTTGACAGAACCATGAACACTGAAGCTTTCTTT

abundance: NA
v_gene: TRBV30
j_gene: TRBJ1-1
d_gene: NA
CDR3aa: CAWGRTVNTEAFF
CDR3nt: TGTGCCTGGGGCAGGACTGTGAACACTGAAGCTTTCTTT

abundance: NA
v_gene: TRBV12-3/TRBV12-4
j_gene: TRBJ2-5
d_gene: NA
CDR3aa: CASSPREETQYF
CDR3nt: TGTGCCAGCAGCCCCCGAGAAGAGACCCAGTACTTC

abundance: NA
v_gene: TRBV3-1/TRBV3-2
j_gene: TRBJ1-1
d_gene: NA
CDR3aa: CASSHPRNEAFF
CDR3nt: TGTGCCAGCAGCCACCCGCGTAATGAAGCTTTCTTT

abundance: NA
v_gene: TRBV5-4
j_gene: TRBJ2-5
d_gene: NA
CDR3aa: CASSVDWVQSKETQYF
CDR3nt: TGTGCCAGCAGCGTCGACTGGGTACAATCTAAAGAGACCCAGTACTTC

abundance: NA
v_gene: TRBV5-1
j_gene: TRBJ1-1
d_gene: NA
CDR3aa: CASSLAAGPMNTEAFF
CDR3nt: TGCGCCAGCAGCTTGGCGGCAGGGCCCATGAACACTGAAGCTTTCTTT

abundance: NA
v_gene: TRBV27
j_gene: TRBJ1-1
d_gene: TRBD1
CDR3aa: CASSLWTGEENTEAFF
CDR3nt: TGTGCCAGCAGTTTATGGACAGGGGAGGAGAACACTGAAGCTTTCTTT

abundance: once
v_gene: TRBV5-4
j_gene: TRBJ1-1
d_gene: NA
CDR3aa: CASSAGGMGSPYTEAFF
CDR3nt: TGTGCCAGCAGCGCGGGAGGTATGGGATCCCCATACACTGAAGCTTTCTTT

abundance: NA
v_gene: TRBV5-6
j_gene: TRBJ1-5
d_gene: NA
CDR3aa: CASSRATAYSNQPQHF
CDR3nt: TGTGCCAGCAGCCGAGCGACGGCTTATAGCAATCAGCCCCAGCATTTT

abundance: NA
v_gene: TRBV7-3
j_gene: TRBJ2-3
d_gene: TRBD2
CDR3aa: CASSLTRAGGADTQYF
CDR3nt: TGTGCCAGCAGCTTAACGCGGGCGGGGGGCGCAGATACGCAGTATTTT

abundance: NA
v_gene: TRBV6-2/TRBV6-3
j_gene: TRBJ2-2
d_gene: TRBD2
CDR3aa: CASSYSTGPGLAGYGELFF
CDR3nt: TGTGCCAGCAGTTACTCGACGGGACCGGGACTAGCGGGCTACGGGGAGCTGTTTTTT

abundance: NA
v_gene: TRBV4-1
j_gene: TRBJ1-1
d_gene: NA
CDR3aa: CASSQESQNTEAFF
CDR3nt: TGCGCCAGCAGCCAAGAGTCCCAGAACACTGAAGCTTTCTTT

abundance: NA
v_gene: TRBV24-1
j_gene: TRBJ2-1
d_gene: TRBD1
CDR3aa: CATSDPVRQGHNEQFF
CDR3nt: TGTGCCACCAGTGATCCCGTCCGACAGGGCCACAATGAGCAGTTCTTC

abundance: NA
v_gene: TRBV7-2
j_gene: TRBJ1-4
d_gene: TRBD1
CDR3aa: CASSFWLRQGRATNEKLFF
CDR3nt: TGTGCCAGCAGCTTCTGGCTTAGACAGGGCCGGGCAACTAATGAAAAACTGTTTTTT

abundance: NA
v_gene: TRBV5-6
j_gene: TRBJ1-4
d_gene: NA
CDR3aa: CASSLPYEKLFF
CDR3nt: TGTGCCAGCAGCTTGCCGTATGAAAAACTGTTTTTT

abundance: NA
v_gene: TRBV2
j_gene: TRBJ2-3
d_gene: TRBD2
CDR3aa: CASREERGNTDTQYF
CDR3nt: TGTGCCAGCAGAGAAGAGCGGGGGAACACAGATACGCAGTATTTT

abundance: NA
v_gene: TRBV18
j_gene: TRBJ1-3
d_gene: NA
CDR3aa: CASSPGEVAGNTIYF
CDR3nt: TGTGCCAGCTCACCCGGAGAGGTGGCTGGAAACACCATATATTTT

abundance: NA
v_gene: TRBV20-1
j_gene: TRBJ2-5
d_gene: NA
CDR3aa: CSDRARETQYF
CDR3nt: TGCAGTGACAGGGCGCGGGAGACCCAGTACTTC

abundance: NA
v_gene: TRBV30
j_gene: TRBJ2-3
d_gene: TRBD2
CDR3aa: CAWSVPGGPLSTDTQYF
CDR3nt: TGTGCCTGGAGTGTACCGGGGGGGCCTTTGAGCACAGATACGCAGTATTTT

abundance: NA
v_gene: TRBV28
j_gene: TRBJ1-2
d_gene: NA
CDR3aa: CASSFATGNYGYTF
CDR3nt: TGTGCCAGCAGTTTCGCTACAGGGAACTATGGCTACACCTTC